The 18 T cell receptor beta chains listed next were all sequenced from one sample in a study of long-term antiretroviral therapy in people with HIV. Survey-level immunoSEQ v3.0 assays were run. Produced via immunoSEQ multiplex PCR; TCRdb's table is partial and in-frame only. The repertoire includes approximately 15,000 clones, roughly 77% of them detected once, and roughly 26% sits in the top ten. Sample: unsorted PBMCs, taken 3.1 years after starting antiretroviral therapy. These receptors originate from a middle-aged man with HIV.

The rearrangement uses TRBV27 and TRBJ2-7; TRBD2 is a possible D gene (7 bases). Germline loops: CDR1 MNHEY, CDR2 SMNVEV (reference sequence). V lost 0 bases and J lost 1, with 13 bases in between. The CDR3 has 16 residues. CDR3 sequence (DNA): TGTGCCAGCAGTTTATCCCAGGGGACTATTTCCTACGAGCAGTACTTC. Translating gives CASSLSQGTISYEQYF.

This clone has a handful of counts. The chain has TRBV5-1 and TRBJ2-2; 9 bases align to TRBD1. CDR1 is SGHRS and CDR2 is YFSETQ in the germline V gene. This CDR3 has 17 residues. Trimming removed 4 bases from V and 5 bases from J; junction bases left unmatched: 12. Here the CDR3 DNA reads TGCGCCAGCAGCATGCTACCGGGACAGGGAATAACCGGGGAGCTGTTTTTT. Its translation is CASSMLPGQGITGELFF.

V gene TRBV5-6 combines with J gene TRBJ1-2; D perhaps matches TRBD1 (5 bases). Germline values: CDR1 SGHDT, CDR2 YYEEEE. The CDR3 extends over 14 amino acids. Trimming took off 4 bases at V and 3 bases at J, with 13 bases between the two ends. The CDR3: CASSPETDYYGYTF. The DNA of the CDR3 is TGTGCCAGCAGCCCGGAGACAGATTACTATGGCTACACCTTC.

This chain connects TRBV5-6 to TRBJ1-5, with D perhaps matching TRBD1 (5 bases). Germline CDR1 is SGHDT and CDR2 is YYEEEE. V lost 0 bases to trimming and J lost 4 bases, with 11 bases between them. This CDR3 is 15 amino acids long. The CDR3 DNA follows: TGTGCCAGCAGCTTGGCCAGGGATAGAAATCAGCCCCAGCATTTT. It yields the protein CASSLARDRNQPQHF.

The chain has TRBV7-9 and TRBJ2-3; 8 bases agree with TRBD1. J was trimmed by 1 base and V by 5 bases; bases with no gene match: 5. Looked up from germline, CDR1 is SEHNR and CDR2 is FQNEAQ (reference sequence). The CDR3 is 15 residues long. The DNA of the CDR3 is TGTGCCAGCAGCCCGTCGACAGGGGGCACAGATACGCAGTATTTT. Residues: CASSPSTGGTDTQYF.

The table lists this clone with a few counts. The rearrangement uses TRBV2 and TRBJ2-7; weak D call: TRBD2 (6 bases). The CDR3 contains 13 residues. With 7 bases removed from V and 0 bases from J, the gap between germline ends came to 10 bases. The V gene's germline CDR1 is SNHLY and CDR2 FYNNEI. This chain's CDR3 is CASNRGSSYEQYF. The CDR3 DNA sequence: TGTGCCAGCAATCGGGGGAGCTCCTACGAGCAGTACTTC. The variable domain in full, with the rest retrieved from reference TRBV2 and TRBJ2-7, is EPEVTQTPSHQVTQMGQEVILRCVPISNHLYFYWYRQILGQKVEFLVSFYNNEISEKSEIFDDQFSVERPDGSNFTLKIRSTKLEDSAMYFCASNRGSSYEQYFGPGTRLTVT.

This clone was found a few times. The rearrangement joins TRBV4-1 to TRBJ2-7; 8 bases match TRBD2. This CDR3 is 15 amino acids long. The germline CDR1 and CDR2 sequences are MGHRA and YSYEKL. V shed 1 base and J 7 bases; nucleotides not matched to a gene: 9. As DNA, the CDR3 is TGCGCCAGCAGCCAAGTCTCCGGGACTAGTCGAGAGCAGTACTTC. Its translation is CASSQVSGTSREQYF.

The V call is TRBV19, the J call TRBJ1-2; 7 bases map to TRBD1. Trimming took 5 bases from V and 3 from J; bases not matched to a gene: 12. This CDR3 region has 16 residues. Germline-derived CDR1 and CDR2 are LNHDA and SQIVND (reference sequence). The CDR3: CASSFLLTGSDYGYTF. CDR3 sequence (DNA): TGTGCCAGTAGTTTCCTTTTGACAGGGTCGGACTATGGCTACACCTTC.

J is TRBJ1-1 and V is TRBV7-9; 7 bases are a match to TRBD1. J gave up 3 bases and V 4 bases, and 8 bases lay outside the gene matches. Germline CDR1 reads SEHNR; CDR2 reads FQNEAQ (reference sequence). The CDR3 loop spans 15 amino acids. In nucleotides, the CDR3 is TGTGCCAGCAGCTCTAACGACAGGGAAGACACTGAAGCTTTCTTT. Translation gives CASSSNDREDTEAFF.

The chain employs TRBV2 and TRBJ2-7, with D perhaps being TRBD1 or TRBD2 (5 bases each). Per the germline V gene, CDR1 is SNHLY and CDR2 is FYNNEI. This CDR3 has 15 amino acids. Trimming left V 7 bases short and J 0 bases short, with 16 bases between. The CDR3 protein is CASNLEGLSSYEQYF. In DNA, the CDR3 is TGTGCCAGCAACTTAGAGGGGTTAAGCTCCTACGAGCAGTACTTC. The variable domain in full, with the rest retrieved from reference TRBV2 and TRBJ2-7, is EPEVTQTPSHQVTQMGQEVILRCVPISNHLYFYWYRQILGQKVEFLVSFYNNEISEKSEIFDDQFSVERPDGSNFTLKIRSTKLEDSAMYFCASNLEGLSSYEQYFGPGTRLTVT.

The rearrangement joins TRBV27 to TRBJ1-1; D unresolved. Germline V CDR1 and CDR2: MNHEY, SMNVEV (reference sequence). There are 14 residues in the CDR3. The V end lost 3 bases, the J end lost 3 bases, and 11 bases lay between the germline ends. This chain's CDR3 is CASSFRPTYTEAFF. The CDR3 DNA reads TGTGCCAGCAGTTTTCGGCCTACCTACACTGAAGCTTTCTTT.

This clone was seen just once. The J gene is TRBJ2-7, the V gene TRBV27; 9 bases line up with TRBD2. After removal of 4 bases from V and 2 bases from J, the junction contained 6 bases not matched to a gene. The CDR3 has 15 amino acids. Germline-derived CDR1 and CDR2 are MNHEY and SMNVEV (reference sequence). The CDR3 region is CASSSSSGVPYEQYF. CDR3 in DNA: TGTGCCAGCAGTTCCTCTAGCGGGGTCCCCTACGAGCAGTACTTC.

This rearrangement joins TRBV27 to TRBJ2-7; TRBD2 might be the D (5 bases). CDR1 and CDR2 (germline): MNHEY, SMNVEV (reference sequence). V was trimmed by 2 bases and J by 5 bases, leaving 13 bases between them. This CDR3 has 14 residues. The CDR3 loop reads CASSLIPGKHEQYF. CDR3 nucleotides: TGTGCCAGCAGTTTAATTCCGGGAAAGCACGAGCAGTACTTC.

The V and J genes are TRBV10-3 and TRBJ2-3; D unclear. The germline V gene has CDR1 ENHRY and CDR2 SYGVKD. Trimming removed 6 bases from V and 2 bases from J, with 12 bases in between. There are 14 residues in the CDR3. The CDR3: CAIRQEEPTDTQYF. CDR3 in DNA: TGTGCCATCAGGCAGGAAGAACCCACAGATACGCAGTATTTT.

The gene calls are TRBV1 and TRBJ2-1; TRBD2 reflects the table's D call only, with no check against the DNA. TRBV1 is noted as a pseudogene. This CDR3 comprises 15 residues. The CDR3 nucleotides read TGCACCAGCAGCCCGCGGGCGGTGACCTACAATGAGCAGTTCTTC. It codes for CTSSPRAVTYNEQFF.

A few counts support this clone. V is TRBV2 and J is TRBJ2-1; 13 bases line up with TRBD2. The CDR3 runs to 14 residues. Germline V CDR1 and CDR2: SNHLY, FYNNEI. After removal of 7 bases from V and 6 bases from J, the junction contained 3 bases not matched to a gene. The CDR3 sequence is CASILAGGPNEQFF. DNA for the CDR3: TGTGCCAGCATACTAGCGGGGGGGCCCAATGAGCAGTTCTTC.

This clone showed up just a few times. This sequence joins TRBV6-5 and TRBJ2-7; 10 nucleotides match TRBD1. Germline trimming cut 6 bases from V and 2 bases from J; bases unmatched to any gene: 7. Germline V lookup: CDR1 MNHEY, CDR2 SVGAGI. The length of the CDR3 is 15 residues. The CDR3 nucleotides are TGTGCCAGCAGCCTCGACAGGGGGCTTACCTACGAGCAGTACTTC. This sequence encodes CASSLDRGLTYEQYF.

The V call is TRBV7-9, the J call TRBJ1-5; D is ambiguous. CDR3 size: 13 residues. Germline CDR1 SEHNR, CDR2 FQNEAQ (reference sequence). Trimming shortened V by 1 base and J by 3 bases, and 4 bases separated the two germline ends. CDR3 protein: CASSLGYNQPQHF. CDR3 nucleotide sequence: TGTGCCAGCAGCTTAGGGTACAATCAGCCCCAGCATTTT. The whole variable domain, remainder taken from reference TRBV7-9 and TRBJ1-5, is DTGVSQNPRHKITKRGQNVTFRCDPISEHNRLYWYRQTLGQGPEFLTYFQNEAQLEKSRLLSDRFSAERPKGSFSTLEIQRTEQGDSAMYLCASSLGYNQPQHFGDGTRLSIL.